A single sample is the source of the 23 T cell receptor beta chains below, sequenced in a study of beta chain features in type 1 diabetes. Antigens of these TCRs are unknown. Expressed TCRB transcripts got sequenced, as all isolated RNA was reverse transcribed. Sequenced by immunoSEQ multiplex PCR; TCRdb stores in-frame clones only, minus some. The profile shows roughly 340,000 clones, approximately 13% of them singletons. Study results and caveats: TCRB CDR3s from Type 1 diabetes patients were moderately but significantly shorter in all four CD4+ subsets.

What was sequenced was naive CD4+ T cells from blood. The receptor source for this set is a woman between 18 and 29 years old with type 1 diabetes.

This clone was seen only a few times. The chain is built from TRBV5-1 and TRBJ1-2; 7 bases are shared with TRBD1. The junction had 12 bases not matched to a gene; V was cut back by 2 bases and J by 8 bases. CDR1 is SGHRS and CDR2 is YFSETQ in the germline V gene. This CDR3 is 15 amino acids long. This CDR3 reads CASSFLAGGLEGYTF. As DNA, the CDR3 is TGCGCCAGCAGCTTTTTGGCAGGGGGTCTGGAGGGCTACACCTTC.

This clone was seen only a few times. CDR3 residues: CASSVDVSAGGAKNIQYF. The CDR3 DNA follows: TGTGCCAGCAGCGTAGACGTTTCGGCGGGAGGTGCCAAAAACATTCAGTACTTC. The rearrangement links TRBV9 to TRBJ2-4, with 8 positions matching TRBD2. The CDR3 is 18 residues long. Looked up from germline, CDR1 is SGDLS and CDR2 is YYNGEE. Germline trimming cut 0 bases from V and 1 base from J; bases unmatched to any gene: 9. Complete variable domain (other parts from reference TRBV9 and TRBJ2-4): DSGVTQTPKHLITATGQRVTLRCSPRSGDLSVYWYQQSLDQGLQFLIQYYNGEERAKGNILERFSAQQFPDLHSELNLSSLELGDSALYFCASSVDVSAGGAKNIQYFGAGTRLSVL.

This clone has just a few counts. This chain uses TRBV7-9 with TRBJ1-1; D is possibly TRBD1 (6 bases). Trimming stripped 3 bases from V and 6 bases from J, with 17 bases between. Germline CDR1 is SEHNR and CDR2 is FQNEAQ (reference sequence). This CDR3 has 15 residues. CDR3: CASSFTPAGTPEAFF. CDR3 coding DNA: TGTGCCAGCAGCTTTACCCCTGCCGGGACACCTGAAGCTTTCTTT.

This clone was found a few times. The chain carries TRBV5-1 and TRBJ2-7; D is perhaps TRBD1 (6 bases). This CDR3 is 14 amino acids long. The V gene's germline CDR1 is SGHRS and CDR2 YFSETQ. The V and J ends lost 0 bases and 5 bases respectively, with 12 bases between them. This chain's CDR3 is CASSLGQGFNEQYF. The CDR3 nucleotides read TGCGCCAGCAGCTTGGGCCAGGGGTTCAACGAGCAGTACTTC.

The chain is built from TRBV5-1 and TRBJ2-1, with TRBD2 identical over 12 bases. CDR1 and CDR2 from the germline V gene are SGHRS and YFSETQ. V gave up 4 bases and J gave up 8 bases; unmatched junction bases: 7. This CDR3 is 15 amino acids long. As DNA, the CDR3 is TGCGCCAGCAGCCTGTTGACTAGCGGGAGTTATGAGCAGTTCTTC. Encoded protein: CASSLLTSGSYEQFF.

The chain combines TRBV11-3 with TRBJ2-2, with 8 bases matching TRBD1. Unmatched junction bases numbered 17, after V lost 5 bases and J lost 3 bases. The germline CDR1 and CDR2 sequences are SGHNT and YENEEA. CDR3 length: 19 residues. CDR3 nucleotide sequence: TGTGCCAGCAGCACCGTGTGGGACAGGTTCCCCCCCGACACCGGGGAGCTGTTTTTT. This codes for CASSTVWDRFPPDTGELFF.

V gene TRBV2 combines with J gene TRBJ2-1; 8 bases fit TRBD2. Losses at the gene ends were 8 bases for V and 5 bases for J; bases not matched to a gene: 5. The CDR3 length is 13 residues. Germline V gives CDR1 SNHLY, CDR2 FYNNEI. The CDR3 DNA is TGTGCCAGCTGGACTAGCATCCACAATGAGCAGTTCTTC. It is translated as CASWTSIHNEQFF.

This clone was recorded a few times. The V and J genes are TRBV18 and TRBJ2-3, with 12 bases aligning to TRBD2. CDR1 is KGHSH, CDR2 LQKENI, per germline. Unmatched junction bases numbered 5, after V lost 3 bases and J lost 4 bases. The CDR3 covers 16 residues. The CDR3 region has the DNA TGTGCCAGCTCACCGCCGGGACTAGCGGGCCCAGATACGCAGTATTTT. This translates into CASSPPGLAGPDTQYF.

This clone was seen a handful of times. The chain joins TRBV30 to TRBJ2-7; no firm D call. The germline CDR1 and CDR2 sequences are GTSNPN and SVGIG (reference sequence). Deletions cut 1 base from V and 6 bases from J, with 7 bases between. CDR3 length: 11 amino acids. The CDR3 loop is CAWSGAFEQYF. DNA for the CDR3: TGTGCCTGGAGTGGAGCGTTCGAGCAGTACTTC.

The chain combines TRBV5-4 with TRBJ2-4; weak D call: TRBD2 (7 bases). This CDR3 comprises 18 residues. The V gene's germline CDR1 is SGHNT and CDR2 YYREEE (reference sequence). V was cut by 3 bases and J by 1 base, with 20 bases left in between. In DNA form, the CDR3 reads TGTGCCAGCAGCTCGGGGGGCCATTATTTTCTCGCCAAAAACATTCAGTACTTC. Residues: CASSSGGHYFLAKNIQYF.

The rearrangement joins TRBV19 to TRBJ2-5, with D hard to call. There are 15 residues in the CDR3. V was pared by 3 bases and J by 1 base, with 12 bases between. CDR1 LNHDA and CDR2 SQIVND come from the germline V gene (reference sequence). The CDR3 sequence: CASSISRGRQETQYF. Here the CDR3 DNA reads TGTGCCAGTAGTATTTCCCGAGGTCGCCAAGAGACCCAGTACTTC.

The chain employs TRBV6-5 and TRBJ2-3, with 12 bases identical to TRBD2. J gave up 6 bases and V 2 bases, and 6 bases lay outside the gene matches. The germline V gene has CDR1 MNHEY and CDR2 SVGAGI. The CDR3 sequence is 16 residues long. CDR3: CASSYGLAGGVDTQYF. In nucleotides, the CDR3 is TGTGCCAGCAGTTACGGTCTAGCGGGGGGGGTGGATACGCAGTATTTT.

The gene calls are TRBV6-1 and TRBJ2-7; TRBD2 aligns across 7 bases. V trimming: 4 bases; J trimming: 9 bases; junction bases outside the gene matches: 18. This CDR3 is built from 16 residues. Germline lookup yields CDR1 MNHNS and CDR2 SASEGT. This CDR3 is CASSGPGVSPPSGQYV. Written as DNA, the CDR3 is TGTGCCAGCAGTGGACCGGGAGTTAGTCCTCCTAGCGGGCAGTACGTC.

The CDR3, as DNA: TGTGCCAGCAGTGAATTGGGCGGGGCCCTCTACGAGCAGTACGTC. Amino acid sequence: CASSELGGALYEQYV. The rearrangement uses TRBV6-1 and TRBJ2-7; D possibly corresponds to TRBD2 (6 bases). The CDR3 loop spans 15 amino acids. The V end lost 2 bases, the J end lost 3 bases, and 14 bases lay between the germline ends. Germline V gives CDR1 MNHNS, CDR2 SASEGT.

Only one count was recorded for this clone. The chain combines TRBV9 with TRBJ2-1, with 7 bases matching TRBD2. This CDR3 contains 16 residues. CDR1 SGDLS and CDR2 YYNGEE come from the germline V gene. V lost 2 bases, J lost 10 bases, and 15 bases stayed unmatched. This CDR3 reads CASSVEGFLAGEEQFF. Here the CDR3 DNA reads TGTGCCAGCAGCGTGGAGGGTTTCTTAGCGGGTGAAGAGCAGTTCTTC.

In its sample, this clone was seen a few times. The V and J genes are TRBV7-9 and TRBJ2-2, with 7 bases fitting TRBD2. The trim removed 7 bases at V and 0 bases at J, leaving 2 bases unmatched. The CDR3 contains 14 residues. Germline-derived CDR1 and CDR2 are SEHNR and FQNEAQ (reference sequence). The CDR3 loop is CASNGLANTGELFF. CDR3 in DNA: TGTGCCAGCAATGGACTAGCGAACACCGGGGAGCTGTTTTTT.

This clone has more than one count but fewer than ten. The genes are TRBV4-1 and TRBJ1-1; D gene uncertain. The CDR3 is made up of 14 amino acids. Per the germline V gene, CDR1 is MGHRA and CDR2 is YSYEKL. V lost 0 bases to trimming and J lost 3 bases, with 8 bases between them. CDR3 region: CASSQDAFDTEAFF. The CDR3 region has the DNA TGCGCCAGCAGCCAAGATGCGTTCGACACTGAAGCTTTCTTT.

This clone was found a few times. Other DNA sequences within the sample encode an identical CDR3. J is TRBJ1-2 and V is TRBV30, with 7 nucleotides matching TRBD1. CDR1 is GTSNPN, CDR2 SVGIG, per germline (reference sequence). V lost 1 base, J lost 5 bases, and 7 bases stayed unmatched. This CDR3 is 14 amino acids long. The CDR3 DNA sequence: TGTGCCTGGAGTGGCGGGCAGGGGGGTTATGGCTACACCTTC. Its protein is CAWSGGQGGYGYTF.

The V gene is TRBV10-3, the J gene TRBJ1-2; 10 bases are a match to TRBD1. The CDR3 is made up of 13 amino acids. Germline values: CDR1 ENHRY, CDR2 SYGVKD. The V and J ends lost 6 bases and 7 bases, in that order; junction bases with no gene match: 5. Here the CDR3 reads CAISRQGAFGYTF. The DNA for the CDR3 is TGTGCCATCAGCCGACAGGGGGCCTTTGGCTACACCTTC.

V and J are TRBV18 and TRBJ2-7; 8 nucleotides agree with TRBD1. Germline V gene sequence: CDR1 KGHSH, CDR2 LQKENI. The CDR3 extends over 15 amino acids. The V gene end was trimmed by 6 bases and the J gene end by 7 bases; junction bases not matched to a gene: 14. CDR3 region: CASSPQGQGLREQYV. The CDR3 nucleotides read TGTGCCAGCTCCCCGCAAGGACAGGGTTTGAGGGAGCAGTACGTC.

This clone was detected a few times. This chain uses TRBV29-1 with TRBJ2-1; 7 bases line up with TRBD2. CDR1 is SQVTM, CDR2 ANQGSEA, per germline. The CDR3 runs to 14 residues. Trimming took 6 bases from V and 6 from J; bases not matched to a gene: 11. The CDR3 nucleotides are TGCAGCGTCCACCCCCGACTAGCCATCAATGAGCAGTTCTTC. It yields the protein CSVHPRLAINEQFF.

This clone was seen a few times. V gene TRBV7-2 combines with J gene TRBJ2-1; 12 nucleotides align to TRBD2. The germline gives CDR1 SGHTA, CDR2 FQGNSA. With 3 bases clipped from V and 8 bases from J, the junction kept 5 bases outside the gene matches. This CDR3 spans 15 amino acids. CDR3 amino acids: CASSFLAGGVYEQFF. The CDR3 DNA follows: TGTGCCAGCAGCTTTCTAGCGGGAGGGGTGTATGAGCAGTTCTTC.

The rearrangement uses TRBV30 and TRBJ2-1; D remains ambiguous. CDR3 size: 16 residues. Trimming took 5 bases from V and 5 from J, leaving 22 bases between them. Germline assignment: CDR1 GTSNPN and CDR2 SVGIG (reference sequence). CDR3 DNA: TGTGCCTGGTCTGGCGGCAAACTGGGTCCGAACAATGAGCAGTTCTTC. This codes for CAWSGGKLGPNNEQFF.